The clone carrying this TCR beta chain was recorded at least ten times. These data belong to a study of T cells in Graves' hyperthyroidism and ophthalmopathy. Amplification yielded TCR beta CDR3 regions, with RNA transcripts as the source. HTBI primers were employed in a first-round RT-PCR of the TCR CDR3. In TCRdb, the multiplex PCR reads were re-called with MiXCR into one record per CDR3 protein. The data show approximately 380,000 distinct CDR3 sequences, 11% to 15% seen once. The CDR3 is made up of 14 amino acids. CDR1 and CDR2 from the germline V gene are MDHEN and SYDVKM. V lost 5 bases, J lost 3 bases, and 6 bases stayed unmatched.

This TCR came from a man in his fifties with Graves' ophthalmopathy. V gene TRBV28 combines with J gene TRBJ1-2; TRBD1 aligns across 7 bases. The sequenced sample consisted of blood. CDR3 residues: CASSTPQGDYGYTF. The CDR3 DNA sequence: TGTGCCAGCAGTACCCCCCAGGGGGACTATGGCTACACCTTC.